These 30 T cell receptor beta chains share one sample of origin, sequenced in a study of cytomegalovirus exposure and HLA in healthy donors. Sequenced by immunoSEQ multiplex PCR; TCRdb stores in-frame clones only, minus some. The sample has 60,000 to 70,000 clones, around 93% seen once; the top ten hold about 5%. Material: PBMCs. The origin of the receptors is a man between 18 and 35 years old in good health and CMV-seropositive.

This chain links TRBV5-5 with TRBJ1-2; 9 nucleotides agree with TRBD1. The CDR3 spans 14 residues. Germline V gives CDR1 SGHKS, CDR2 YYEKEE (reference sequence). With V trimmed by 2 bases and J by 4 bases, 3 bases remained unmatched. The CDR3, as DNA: TGTGCCAGCAGCTTTGGACAGGGGCTCTATGGCTACACCTTC. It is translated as CASSFGQGLYGYTF.

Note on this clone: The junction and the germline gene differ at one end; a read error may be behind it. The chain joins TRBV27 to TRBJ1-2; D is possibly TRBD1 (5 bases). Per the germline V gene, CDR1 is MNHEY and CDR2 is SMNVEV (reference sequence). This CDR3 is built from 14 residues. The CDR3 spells CASSLTGTITVGHF. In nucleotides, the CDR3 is TGTGCCAGCAGTTTAACGGGGACTATTACCGTAGGGCACTTC.

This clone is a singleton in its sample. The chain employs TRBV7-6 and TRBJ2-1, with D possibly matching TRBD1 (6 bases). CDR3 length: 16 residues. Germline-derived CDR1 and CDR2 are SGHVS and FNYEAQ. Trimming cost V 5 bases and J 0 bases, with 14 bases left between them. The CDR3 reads CASSLRTAYSYNEQFF. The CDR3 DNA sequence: TGTGCCAGCAGCCTACGGACAGCTTACTCCTACAATGAGCAGTTCTTC.

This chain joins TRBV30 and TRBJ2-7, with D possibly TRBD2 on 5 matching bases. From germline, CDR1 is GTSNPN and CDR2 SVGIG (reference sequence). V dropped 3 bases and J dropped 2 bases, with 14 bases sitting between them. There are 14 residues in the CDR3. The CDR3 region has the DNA TGTGCCTGGAGCTCGGCGGGTGGTACCTACGAGCAGTACTTC. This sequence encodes CAWSSAGGTYEQYF.

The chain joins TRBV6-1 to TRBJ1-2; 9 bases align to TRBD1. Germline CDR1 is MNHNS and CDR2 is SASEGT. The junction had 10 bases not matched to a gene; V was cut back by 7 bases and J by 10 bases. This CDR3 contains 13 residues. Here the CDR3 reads CASKRPGQGFYTF. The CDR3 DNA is TGTGCCAGCAAACGACCGGGACAGGGATTCTACACCTTC.

Here the CDR3 reads CASSTPGTGDEQYF. CDR3 coding DNA: TGTGCCAGCAGTACACCCGGGACAGGGGACGAGCAGTACTTC. This sequence joins TRBV28 and TRBJ2-7, with TRBD1 matching 10 bases. The CDR3 runs to 14 residues. The J segment lost 5 bases and the V segment lost 5 bases, leaving 6 bases of the junction unmatched. The V gene's germline CDR1 is MDHEN and CDR2 SYDVKM. The full variable domain, completed using reference TRBV28 and TRBJ2-7, is DVKVTQSSRYLVKRTGEKVFLECVQDMDHENMFWYRQDPGLGLRLIYFSYDVKMKEKGDIPEGYSVSREKKERFSLILESASTNQTSMYLCASSTPGTGDEQYFGPGTRLTVT.

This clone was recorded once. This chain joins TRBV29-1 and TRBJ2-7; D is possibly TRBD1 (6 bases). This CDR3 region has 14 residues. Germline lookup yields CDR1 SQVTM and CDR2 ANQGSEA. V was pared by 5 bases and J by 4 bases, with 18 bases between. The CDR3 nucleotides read TGCAGCGTTCATTCATCAGGGGTTGCGTACGAGCAGTACTTC. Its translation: CSVHSSGVAYEQYF.

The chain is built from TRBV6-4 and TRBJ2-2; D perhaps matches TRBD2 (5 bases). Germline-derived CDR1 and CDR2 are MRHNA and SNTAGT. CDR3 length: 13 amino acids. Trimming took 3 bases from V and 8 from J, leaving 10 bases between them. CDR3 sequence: CASSEEGWGELFF. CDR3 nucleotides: TGTGCCAGCAGTGAAGAGGGCTGGGGGGAGCTGTTTTTT.

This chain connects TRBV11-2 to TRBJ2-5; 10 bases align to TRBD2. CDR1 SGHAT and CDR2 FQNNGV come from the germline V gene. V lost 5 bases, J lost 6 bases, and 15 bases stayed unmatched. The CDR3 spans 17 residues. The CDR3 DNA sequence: TGTGCCAGCAGCCCGCGAAGTGGGCTAGCGGGAGAGCAGACCCAGTACTTC. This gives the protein CASSPRSGLAGEQTQYF.

The CDR3 DNA follows: TGTGCCAGCGGTTCTGGTATGAGGACCGGGGAGCTGTTTTTT. Protein sequence: CASGSGMRTGELFF. The genes are TRBV7-2 and TRBJ2-2; D remains unclear. In germline, CDR1 is SGHTA, CDR2 FQGNSA. The CDR3 totals 14 residues. V lost 8 bases and J 5 bases, leaving 15 bases between the germline ends.

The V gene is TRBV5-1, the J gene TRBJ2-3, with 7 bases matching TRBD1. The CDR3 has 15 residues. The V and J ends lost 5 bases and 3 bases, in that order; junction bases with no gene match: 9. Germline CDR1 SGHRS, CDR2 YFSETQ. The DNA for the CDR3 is TGCGCCAGCAGTGGCACAGGGGTAGGAACAGATACGCAGTATTTT. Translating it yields CASSGTGVGTDTQYF.

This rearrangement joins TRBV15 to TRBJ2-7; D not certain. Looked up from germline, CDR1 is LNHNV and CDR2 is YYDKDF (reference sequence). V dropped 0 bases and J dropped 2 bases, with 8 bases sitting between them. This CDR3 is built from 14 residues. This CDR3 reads CATSRDVQAYEQYF. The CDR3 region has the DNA TGTGCCACCAGCAGAGATGTCCAGGCCTACGAGCAGTACTTC.

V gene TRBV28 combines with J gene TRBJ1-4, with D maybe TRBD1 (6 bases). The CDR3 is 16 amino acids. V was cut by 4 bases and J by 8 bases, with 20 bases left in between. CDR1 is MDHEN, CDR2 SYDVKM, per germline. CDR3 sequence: CASSSNRVDQFEKLFF. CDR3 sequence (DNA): TGTGCCAGCAGTTCAAACAGGGTGGATCAGTTCGAAAAACTGTTTTTT.

CDR3: CASSPGGTYNEQFF. CDR3 sequence (DNA): TGTGCCAGCAGCCCAGGGGGCACCTACAATGAGCAGTTCTTC. V usage is TRBV7-3 and J usage is TRBJ2-1; 8 bases fit TRBD1. Trimming cost V 5 bases and J 2 bases; bases outside gene matches: 2. The CDR3 has 14 amino acids. Looked up from germline, CDR1 is SGHTA and CDR2 is FQGTGA.

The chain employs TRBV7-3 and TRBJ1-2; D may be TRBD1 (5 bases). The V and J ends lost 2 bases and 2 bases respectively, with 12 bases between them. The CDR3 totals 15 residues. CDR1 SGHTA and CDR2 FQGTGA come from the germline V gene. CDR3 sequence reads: CASSLGGAPNYGYTF. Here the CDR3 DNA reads TGTGCCAGCAGCTTAGGAGGGGCTCCCAACTATGGCTACACCTTC.

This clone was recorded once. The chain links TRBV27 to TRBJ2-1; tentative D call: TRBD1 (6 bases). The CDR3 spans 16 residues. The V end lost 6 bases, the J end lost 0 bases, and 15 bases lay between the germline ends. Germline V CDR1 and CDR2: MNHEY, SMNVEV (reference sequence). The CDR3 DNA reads TGTGCCAGCAGGTCAGTTACAGGGACCTCCTACAATGAGCAGTTCTTC. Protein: CASRSVTGTSYNEQFF.

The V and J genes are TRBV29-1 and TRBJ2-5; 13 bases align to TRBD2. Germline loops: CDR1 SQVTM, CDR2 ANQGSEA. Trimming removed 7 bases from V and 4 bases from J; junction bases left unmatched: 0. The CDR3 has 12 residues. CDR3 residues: CSGLAGGETQYF. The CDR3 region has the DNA TGCAGCGGACTAGCGGGAGGAGAGACCCAGTACTTC.

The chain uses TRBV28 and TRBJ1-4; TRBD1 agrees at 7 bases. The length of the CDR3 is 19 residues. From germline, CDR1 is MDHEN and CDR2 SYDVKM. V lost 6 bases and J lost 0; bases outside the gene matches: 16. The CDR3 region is CASRITGAGIVATNEKLFF. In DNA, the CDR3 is TGTGCCAGCAGAATTACAGGGGCAGGGATTGTTGCAACTAATGAAAAACTGTTTTTT.

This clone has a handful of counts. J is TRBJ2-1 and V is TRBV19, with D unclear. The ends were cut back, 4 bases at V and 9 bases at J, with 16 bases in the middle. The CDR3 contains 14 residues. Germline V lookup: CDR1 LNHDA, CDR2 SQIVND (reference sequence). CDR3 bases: TGTGCCAGTAGTACTTCCCCGAGCGACCCTGAGCAGTTCTTC. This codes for CASSTSPSDPEQFF.

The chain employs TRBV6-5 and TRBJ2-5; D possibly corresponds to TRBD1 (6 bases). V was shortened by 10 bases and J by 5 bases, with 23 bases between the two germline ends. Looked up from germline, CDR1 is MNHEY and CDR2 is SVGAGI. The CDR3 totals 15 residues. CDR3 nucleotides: TGTGCCACCCAACAGGGTTTTTGGAACGGGGAGACCCAGTACTTC. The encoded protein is CATQQGFWNGETQYF.

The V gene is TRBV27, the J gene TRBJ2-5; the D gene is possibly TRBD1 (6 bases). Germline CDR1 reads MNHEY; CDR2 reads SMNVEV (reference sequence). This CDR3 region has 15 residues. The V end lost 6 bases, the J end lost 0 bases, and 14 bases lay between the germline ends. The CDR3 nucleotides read TGTGCCAGCAGGGGGGCGGGCAAGTACCAAGAGACCCAGTACTTC. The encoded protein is CASRGAGKYQETQYF.

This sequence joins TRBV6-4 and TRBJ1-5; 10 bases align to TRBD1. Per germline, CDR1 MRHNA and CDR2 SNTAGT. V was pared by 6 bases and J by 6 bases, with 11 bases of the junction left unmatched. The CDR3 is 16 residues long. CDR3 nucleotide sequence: TGTGCCAGCAGCAACCGGACGGACAGGGGGGGTCAGCCCCAGCATTTT. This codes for CASSNRTDRGGQPQHF.

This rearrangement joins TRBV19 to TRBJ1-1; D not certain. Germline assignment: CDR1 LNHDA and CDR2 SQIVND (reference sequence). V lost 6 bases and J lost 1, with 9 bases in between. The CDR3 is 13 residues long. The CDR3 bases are TGTGCCAGTAGCCAGTCTGGGAACACTGAAGCTTTCTTT. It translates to CASSQSGNTEAFF.

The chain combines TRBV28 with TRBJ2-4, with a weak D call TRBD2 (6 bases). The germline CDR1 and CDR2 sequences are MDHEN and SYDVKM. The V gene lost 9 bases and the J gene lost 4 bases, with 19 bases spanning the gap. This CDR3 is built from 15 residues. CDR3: CARGQDEGRKNIQYF. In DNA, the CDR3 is TGTGCCAGGGGGCAGGATGAGGGGAGGAAAAACATTCAGTACTTC.

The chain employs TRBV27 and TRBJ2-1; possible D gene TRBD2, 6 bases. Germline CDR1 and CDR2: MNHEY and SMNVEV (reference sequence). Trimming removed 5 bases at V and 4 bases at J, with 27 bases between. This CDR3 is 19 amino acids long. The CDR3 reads CASSRREIAPGRVYNEQFF. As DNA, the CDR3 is TGTGCCAGCAGTCGCCGGGAGATAGCGCCGGGTCGAGTTTACAATGAGCAGTTCTTC.

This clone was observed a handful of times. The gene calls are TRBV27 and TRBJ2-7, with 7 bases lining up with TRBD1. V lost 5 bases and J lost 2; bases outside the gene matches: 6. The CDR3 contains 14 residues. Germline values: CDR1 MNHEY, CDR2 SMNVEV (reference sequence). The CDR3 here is CASSPWDSTYEQYF. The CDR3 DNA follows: TGTGCCAGCAGTCCCTGGGACAGTACCTACGAGCAGTACTTC.

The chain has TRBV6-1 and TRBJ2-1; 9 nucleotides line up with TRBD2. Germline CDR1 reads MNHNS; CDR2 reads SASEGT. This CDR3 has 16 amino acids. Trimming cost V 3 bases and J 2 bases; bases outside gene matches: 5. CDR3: CASSDLAGPPYNEQFF. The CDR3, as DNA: TGTGCCAGCAGTGACCTAGCGGGACCCCCCTACAATGAGCAGTTCTTC.

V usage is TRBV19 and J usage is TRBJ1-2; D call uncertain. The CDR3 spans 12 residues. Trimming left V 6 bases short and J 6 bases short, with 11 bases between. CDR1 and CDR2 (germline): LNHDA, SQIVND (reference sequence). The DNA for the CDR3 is TGTGCCAGTAGGCCCCAGGCGAATGGCTACACCTTC. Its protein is CASRPQANGYTF.

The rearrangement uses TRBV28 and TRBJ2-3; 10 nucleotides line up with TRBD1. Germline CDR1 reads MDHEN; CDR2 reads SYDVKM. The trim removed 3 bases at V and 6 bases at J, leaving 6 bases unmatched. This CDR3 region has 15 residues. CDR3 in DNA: TGTGCCAGCAGTTTTTCGACAGGGGGCGCGGATACGCAGTATTTT. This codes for CASSFSTGGADTQYF.

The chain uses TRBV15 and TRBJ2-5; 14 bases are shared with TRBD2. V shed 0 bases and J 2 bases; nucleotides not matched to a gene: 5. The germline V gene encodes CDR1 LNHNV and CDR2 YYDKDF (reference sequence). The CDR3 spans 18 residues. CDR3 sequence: CATSREPGLAGEQETQYF. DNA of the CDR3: TGTGCCACCAGCAGAGAACCGGGACTAGCGGGAGAGCAAGAGACCCAGTACTTC.